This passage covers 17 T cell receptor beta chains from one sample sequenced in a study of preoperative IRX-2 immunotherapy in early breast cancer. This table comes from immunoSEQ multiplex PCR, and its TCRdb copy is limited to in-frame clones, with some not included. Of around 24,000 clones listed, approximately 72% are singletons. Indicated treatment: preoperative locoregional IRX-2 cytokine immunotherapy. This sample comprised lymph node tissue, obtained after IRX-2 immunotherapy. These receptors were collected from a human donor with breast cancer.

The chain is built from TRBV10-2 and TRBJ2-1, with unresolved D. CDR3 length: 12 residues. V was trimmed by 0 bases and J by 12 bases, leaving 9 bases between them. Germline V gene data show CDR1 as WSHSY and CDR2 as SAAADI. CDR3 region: CASSESLLGQFF. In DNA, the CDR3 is TGCGCCAGCAGTGAGTCCTTGCTTGGGCAGTTCTTC.

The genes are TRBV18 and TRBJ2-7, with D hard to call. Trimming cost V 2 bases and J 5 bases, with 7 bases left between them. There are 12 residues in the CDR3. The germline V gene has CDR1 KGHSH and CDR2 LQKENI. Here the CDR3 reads CASSPGFHEQYF. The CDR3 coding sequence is TGTGCCAGCTCACCAGGGTTTCACGAGCAGTACTTC.

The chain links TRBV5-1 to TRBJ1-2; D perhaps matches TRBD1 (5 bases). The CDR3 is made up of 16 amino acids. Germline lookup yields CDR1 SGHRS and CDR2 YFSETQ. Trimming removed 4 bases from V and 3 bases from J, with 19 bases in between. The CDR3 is CASSPWDGARDYGYTF. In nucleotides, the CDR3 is TGCGCCAGCAGCCCCTGGGACGGCGCCCGGGACTATGGCTACACCTTC.

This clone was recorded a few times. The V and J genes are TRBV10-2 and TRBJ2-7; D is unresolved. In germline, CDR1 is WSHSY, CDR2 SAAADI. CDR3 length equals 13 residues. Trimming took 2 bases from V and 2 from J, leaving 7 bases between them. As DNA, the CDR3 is TGCGCCAGCAGTGAGGTCAGCGCCTACGAGCAGTACTTC. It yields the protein CASSEVSAYEQYF.

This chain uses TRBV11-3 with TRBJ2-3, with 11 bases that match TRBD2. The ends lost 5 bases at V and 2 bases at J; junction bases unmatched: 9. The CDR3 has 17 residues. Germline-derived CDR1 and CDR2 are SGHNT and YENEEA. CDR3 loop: CASSLGLADFNTDTQYF. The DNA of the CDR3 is TGTGCCAGCAGCCTGGGACTAGCGGACTTTAACACAGATACGCAGTATTTT.

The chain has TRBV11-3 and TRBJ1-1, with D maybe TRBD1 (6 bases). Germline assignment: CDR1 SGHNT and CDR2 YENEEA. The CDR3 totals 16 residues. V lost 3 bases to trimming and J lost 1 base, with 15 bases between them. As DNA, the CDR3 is TGTGCCAGCAGCTTGTATCACAGGGTGAAGAACACTGAAGCTTTCTTT. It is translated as CASSLYHRVKNTEAFF. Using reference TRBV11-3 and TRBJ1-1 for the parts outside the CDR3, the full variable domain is EAGVVQSPRYKIIEKKQPVAFWCNPISGHNTLYWYLQNLGQGPELLIRYENEEAVDDSQLPKDRFSAERLKGVDSTLKIQPAELGDSAVYLCASSLYHRVKNTEAFFGQGTRLTVV.

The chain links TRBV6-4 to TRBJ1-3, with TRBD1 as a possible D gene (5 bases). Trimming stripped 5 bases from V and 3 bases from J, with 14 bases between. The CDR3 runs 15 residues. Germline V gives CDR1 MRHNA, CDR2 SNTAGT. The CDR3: CASSPGLSIGNTIYF. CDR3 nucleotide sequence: TGTGCCAGCAGTCCGGGACTCTCTATTGGAAACACCATATATTTT.

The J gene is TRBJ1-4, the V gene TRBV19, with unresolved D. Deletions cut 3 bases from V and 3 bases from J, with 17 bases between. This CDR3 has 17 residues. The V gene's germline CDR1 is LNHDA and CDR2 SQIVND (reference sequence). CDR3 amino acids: CASSISARGGSNEKLFF. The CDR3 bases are TGTGCCAGTAGTATTTCAGCCCGGGGAGGATCTAATGAAAAACTGTTTTTT.

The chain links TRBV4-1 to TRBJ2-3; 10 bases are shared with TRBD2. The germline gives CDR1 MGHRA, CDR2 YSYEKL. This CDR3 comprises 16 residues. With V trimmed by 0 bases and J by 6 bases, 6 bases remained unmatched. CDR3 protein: CASSQDISGRMDTQYF. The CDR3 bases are TGCGCCAGCAGCCAAGATATTAGCGGGAGGATGGATACGCAGTATTTT.

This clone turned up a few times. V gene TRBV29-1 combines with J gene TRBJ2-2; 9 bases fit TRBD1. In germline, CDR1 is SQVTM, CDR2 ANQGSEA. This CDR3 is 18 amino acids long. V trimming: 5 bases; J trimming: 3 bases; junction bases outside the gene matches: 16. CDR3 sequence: CSVLGGTGSALDTGELFF. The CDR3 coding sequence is TGCAGCGTTTTAGGGGGGACAGGGTCGGCCCTTGACACCGGGGAGCTGTTTTTT.

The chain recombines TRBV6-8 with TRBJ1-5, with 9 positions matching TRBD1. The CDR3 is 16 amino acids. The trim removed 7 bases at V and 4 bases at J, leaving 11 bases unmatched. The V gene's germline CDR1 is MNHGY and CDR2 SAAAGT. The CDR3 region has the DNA TGTGCCAGCACGACTTTCGGGACAGGGCGGAATCAGCCCCAGCATTTT. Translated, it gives CASTTFGTGRNQPQHF.

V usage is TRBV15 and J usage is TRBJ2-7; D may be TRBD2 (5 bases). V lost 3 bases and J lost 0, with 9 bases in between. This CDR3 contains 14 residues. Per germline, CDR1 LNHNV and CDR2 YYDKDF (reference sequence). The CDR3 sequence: CATSRVGSSYEQYF. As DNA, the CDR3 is TGTGCCACCAGCAGGGTGGGGAGCTCCTACGAGCAGTACTTC.

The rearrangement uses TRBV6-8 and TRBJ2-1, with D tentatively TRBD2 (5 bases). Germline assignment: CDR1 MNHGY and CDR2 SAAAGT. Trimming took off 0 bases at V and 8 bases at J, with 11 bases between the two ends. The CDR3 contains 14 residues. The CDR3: CASSYSTFGDEQFF. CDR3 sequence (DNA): TGTGCCAGCAGTTACTCGACCTTCGGGGATGAGCAGTTCTTC.

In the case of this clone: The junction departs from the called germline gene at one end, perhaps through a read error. The CDR3 here is CASSDSGTDPFEQYF. CDR3 sequence (DNA): TGTGCCAGCAGTGACTCCGGGACGGATCCTTTCGAGCAGTACTTC. This chain uses TRBV6-8 with TRBJ2-7; D possibly uses TRBD1 or TRBD2 (5 bases each). Per the germline V gene, CDR1 is MNHGY and CDR2 is SAAAGT. There are 15 residues in the CDR3.

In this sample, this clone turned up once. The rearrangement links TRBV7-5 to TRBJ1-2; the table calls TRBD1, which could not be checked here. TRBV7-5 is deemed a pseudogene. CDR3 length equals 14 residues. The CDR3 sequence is CASSLGQINYGYTF. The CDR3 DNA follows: TGTGCCAGCAGCCTAGGACAGATCAACTATGGCTACACCTTC.

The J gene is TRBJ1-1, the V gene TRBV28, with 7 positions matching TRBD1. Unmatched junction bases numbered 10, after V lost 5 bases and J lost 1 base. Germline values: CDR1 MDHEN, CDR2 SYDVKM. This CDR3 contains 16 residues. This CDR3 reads CASSLTLRTGNTEAFF. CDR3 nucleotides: TGTGCCAGCAGTCTGACCCTCCGGACAGGGAACACTGAAGCTTTCTTT.

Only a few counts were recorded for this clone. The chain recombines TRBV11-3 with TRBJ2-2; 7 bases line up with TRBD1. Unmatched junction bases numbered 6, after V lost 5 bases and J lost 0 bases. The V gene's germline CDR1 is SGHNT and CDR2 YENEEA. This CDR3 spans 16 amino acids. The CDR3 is CASSLWTGTNTGELFF. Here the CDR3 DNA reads TGTGCCAGCAGCCTATGGACAGGAACGAACACCGGGGAGCTGTTTTTT.